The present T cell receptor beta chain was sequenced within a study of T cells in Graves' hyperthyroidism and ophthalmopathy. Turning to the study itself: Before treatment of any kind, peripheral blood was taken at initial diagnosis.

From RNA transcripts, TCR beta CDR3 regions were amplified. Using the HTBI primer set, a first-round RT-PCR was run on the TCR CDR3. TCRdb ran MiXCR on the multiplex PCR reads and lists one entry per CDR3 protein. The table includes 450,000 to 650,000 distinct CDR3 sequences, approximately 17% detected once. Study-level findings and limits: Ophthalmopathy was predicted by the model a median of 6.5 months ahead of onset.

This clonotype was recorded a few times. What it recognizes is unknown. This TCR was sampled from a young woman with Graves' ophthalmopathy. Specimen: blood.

The DNA for the CDR3 is TGTGCCAGCAGCTTAGCGGTCCAGGGTATCATCTCTGGGGCCAACGTCCTGACTTTC. This encodes CASSLAVQGIISGANVLTF. The rearrangement uses TRBV7-2 and TRBJ2-6; a possible D gene is TRBD1 (5 bases). In germline, CDR1 is SGHTA, CDR2 FQGNSA. CDR3 length: 19 amino acids. The V and J ends lost 0 bases and 0 bases respectively, with 15 bases between them.